A selection of T cell receptor beta chains follows, all from one sample in a study of blood T cell repertoires in COVID-19. Method: immunoSEQ multiplex PCR; TCRdb's copy keeps in-frame clones and lacks some. The repertoire holds around 30,000 clones, with 85% as singletons. Source material: peripheral blood. The receptors stem from a woman in her sixties or seventies with active COVID-19. The CDR3 runs from the conserved cysteine through the conserved F or W. Each record gives: V gene, J gene, clone size, D gene, CDR3 DNA, CDR3 protein. A D gene is named only where the DNA matches it firmly. Clone size is given for some rows only: seen once, a few or many times, or a class if the clone is expanded.

TRBV18	TRBJ1-6	few	TRBD1	TGTGCCAGCTCTCCCGGAGACAGGGGGGGTTCACCCCTCCACTTT	CASSPGDRGGSPLHF
TRBV11-2	TRBJ1-2	-	-	TGTGCCAGCAGCCCAGACGGGCAGGGGAAAACGGTTCGCTACACCTTC	CASSPDGQGKTVRYTF
TRBV30	TRBJ1-5	-	TRBD1	TGTGCCTGGGGGACCAGGACAGGGCCCCAGCATTTT	CAWGTRTGPQHF
TRBV19	TRBJ1-3	-	-	TGTGCCAGTAGTATCCCGGGGTCTGGAAACACCATATATTTT	CASSIPGSGNTIYF
TRBV5-1	TRBJ2-5	-	TRBD2	TGCGCCAGCACCCCGGGACTACTCCCGGGGGAGACCCAGTACTTC	CASTPGLLPGETQYF
TRBV5-1	TRBJ1-1	-	TRBD1	TGCGCCAGCAGCTTGGATGGGACAGCGAACACTGAAGCTTTCTTT	CASSLDGTANTEAFF
TRBV10-3	TRBJ2-1	-	TRBD2	TGTGCCATCACGTGGGGGCTAGCGGGGGGTCCCGACAATGAGCAGTTCTTC	CAITWGLAGGPDNEQFF
TRBV2	TRBJ2-7	-	-	TGTGCCAGCAGTGAATATCGGTCCTACGAGCAGTACTTC	CASSEYRSYEQYF
TRBV5-3	TRBJ2-7	-	-	TGTGCCAGAAGCTTGGCACTAGGGATCCCCTACGAGCAGTACTTC	CARSLALGIPYEQYF
TRBV5-1	TRBJ2-1	-	-	TGCGCCAGCAGCTTTGCCGGGGGTTGGAATGAGCAGTTCTTC	CASSFAGGWNEQFF
TRBV6-5	TRBJ2-3	-	TRBD2	TGTGCCAGCGGTAGCGGGAGGCGGAACACAGATACGCAGTATTTT	CASGSGRRNTDTQYF
TRBV12-2	TRBJ2-1	-	-	TGTGCAAGTCGCTTAGAGCTAGGCAATGAGCAGTTCTTC	CASRLELGNEQFF
TRBV28	TRBJ2-1	-	TRBD2	TGTGCCAGCAGCCGACCCCGACTAGCGAGGACCAACAATGAGCAGTTCTTC	CASSRPRLARTNNEQFF
TRBV11-2	TRBJ2-1	-	-	TGTGCCAGCAGCTTAGCCCTAGGGGGAATTGGTGAGCAGTTCTTC	CASSLALGGIGEQFF
TRBV11-3	TRBJ1-5	-	-	TGTGCCAGCAGCTTAGCAGGGTCATGTCAGCCCCAGCATTTT	CASSLAGSCQPQHF
TRBV25-1	TRBJ1-4	-	TRBD1	TGTGCCAGCAGAGCGGGACAGGGCCCCCTATATCCTAATGAAAAACTGTTTTTT	CASRAGQGPLYPNEKLFF
TRBV5-1	TRBJ2-7	once	-	TGCGCCAGCCGCGCCCCGTCGTACGAGCAGTACTTC	CASRAPSYEQYF
TRBV29-1	TRBJ2-1	-	TRBD2	TGCAGCGTGCGGGGCGAGGGGACTAGCGGGTTTTACAATGAGCAGTTCTTC	CSVRGEGTSGFYNEQFF
TRBV11-2	TRBJ2-2	-	TRBD2	TGTGCCAGCAGCCTCCCCCCGGGACTAACCACCGGGGAGCTGTTTTTT	CASSLPPGLTTGELFF
TRBV11-2	TRBJ2-3	-	-	TGTGCCAGCAGCTTCGGGGATACGCAGTATTTT	CASSFGDTQYF
TRBV28	TRBJ1-3	-	TRBD1	TGTGCCAGCAGTTTGAATCCGACAGGGGGCGACAACCTCTCTGGAAACACCATATATTTT	CASSLNPTGGDNLSGNTIYF
TRBV6-5	TRBJ2-2	-	-	TGTGCCAGCAGTAGACAGGGACTGAACACCGGGGAGCTGTTTTTT	CASSRQGLNTGELFF
TRBV5-1	TRBJ2-1	-	-	TGCGCCAGCAGCCACCTTGACTTGGGAGGTGAGCAGTTCTTC	CASSHLDLGGEQFF
TRBV7-2	TRBJ2-1	-	TRBD2	TGTGCCAGCAGCTTAACTAGCGGGGGGAAAGGGGAGCAGTTCTTC	CASSLTSGGKGEQFF
TRBV3-1/TRBV3-2	TRBJ1-1	few	-	TGTGCCAGCAGCCAGCGACAGACGTTAATTCTGGACACTGAAGCTTTCTTT	CASSQRQTLILDTEAFF
TRBV28	TRBJ1-2	-	-	TGTGCCAGCAGCTCCCCCGGTGGGGCTGTGGGCTACACCTTC	CASSSPGGAVGYTF
TRBV30	TRBJ1-6	-	TRBD1	TGTGCCTGGAGTTCGACAGGGTTACCCCTCCACTTT	CAWSSTGLPLHF
TRBV4-1	TRBJ2-7	-	TRBD1	TGCGCCAGCAGCCGTGACAGGGGGAACTACGAGCAGTACTTC	CASSRDRGNYEQYF
TRBV5-4	TRBJ1-5	-	TRBD1	TGTGCCAGCAGCTCGGGGCCGGGACAGGACAATCAGCCCCAGCATTTT	CASSSGPGQDNQPQHF
TRBV2	TRBJ1-2	-	TRBD1	TGTGCCAGCACCCGGGGACAGGGCGTCTATGGCTACACCTTC	CASTRGQGVYGYTF
TRBV7-2	TRBJ2-2	-	TRBD2	TGTGCCAGCAGCTTAAGGTCTCTCGGGAGGGCCCTTGCCGGGGAGCTGTTTTTT	CASSLRSLGRALAGELFF
TRBV7-2	TRBJ2-1	-	TRBD1	TGTGCCAGCAGCTTGGGGTTGAACAGGGGTGGTGAGCAGTTCTTC	CASSLGLNRGGEQFF
TRBV4-1	TRBJ2-3	-	TRBD2	TGCGCCAGCAGCCAAGGCCTAGCGGGGGGGCCGGGTACGCAGTATTTT	CASSQGLAGGPGTQYF
TRBV5-1	TRBJ2-3	-	TRBD2	TGCGCCAGCAGCAGCGGGGATACAGATACGCAGTATTTT	CASSSGDTDTQYF
TRBV7-2	TRBJ1-2	-	-	TGTGCCAGCAGCAATAGGGGGAACTATGGCTACACCTTC	CASSNRGNYGYTF
TRBV27	TRBJ2-7	-	TRBD1	TGTGCCAGCAGTTTGATTTTGGGACAGGGGGCTTACGAGCAGTACTTC	CASSLILGQGAYEQYF
TRBV2	TRBJ1-5	-	-	TGTGCCAGCAGTGGAGGGAGGGATCAGCCCCAGCATTTT	CASSGGRDQPQHF
TRBV7-8	TRBJ2-7	-	-	TGTGCCAGCAGCATAACGGATCGCGGGAACTACGAGCAGTACTTC	CASSITDRGNYEQYF
TRBV19	TRBJ2-1	few	TRBD2	TGTGCCAGTAGTAGTAAATGGGGAGGGCCTGGCAATGAGCAGTTCTTC	CASSSKWGGPGNEQFF
TRBV11-1	TRBJ2-7	-	-	TGTGCCAGCAGCCAGGGGGGCTCGAGATACGAGCAGTACTTC	CASSQGGSRYEQYF
TRBV2	TRBJ2-7	-	TRBD2	TGTGCCAGCAGGGTTAGGACTAGCGGGAGGTCCGAGCAGTACTTC	CASRVRTSGRSEQYF
TRBV27	TRBJ1-4	-	-	TGTGCCAGCAGTTTCCGGGACACGTATGAAAAACTGTTTTTT	CASSFRDTYEKLFF
TRBV7-2	TRBJ2-1	-	-	TGTGCCAGCAGCCCCACAGGATACAATGAGCAGTTCTTC	CASSPTGYNEQFF
TRBV28	TRBJ2-5	-	-	TGTGCCAGCAGTTTCGCGGGTCCACGAGAGACCCAGTACTTC	CASSFAGPRETQYF
TRBV19	TRBJ1-5	-	-	TGTGCCAGTAGTATAGATGCGGATTGGCCCCAGCATTTT	CASSIDADWPQHF
TRBV21-1	TRBJ2-1	-	-	TGTGCCAGCAGCACCCGACAGGGGTATCCGGAAAGCTCCTACAATGAGCAGTTCTTC	CASSTRQGYPESSYNEQFF
TRBV5-4	TRBJ2-6	-	-	TGTGCCAGCAGCCCTGGACTGCAACACGTCCTCTCTGGGGCCAACGTCCTGACTTTC	CASSPGLQHVLSGANVLTF
TRBV11-3	TRBJ1-1	-	-	TGTGCCAGCAGCTTACCGCAGCGGAACACTGAAGCTTTCTTT	CASSLPQRNTEAFF
TRBV7-8	TRBJ2-3	-	TRBD2	TGTGCCAGCAGCTTATGGCGGGAGAGGCCAGATACGCAGTATTTT	CASSLWRERPDTQYF
TRBV29-1	TRBJ2-2	few	TRBD1	TGCAGCGTTGAAATGGCGCAGGGGGCCCACACCGGGGAGCTGTTTTTT	CSVEMAQGAHTGELFF
TRBV28	TRBJ1-1	-	-	TGTGCCAGCAGTTTAATAACTGGTTCGAACACTGAAGCTTTCTTT	CASSLITGSNTEAFF
TRBV7-8	TRBJ1-6	-	TRBD1	TGTGCCAGCAGCTTAAACAGGGGGGGGTATTCACCCCTCCACTTT	CASSLNRGGYSPLHF